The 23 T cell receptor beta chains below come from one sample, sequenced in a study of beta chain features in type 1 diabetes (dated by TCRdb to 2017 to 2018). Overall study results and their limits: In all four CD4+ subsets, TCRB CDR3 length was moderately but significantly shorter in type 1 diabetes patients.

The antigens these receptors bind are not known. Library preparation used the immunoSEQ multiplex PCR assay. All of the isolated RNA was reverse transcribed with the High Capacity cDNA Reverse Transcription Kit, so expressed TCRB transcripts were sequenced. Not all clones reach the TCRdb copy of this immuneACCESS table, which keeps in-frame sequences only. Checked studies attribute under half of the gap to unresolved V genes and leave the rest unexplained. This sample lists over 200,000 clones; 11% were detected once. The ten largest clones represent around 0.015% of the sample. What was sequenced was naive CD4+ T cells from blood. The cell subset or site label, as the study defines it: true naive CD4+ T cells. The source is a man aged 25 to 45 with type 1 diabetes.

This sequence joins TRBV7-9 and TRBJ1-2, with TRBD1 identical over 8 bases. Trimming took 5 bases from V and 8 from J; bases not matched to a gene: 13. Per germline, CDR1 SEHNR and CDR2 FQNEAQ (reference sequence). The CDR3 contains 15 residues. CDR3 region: CASSRPGQAKSGYTF. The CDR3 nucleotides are TGTGCCAGCAGCAGACCGGGACAGGCAAAAAGCGGCTACACCTTC.

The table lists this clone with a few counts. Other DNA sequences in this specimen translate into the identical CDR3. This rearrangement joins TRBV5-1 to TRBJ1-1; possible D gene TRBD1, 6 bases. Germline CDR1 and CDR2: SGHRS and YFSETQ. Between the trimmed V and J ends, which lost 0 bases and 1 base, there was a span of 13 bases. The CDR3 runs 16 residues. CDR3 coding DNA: TGCGCCAGCAGCTTGGGCTCCAGGGGCAGGAACACTGAAGCTTTCTTT. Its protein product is CASSLGSRGRNTEAFF.

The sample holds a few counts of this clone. The CDR3 here is CASSESWTGDAYGYTF. In nucleotides, the CDR3 is TGCGCCAGCAGTGAGTCTTGGACAGGGGATGCCTATGGCTACACCTTC. V is TRBV10-2 and J is TRBJ1-2, with 9 bases matching TRBD1. Germline V lookup: CDR1 WSHSY, CDR2 SAAADI. The CDR3 extends over 16 amino acids. J gave up 4 bases and V 0 bases, and 6 bases lay outside the gene matches.

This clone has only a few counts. In DNA form, the CDR3 reads TGTGCCAGCAGTGACGAGGGAACGGAGGGCTACACCTTC. Translation: CASSDEGTEGYTF. J is TRBJ1-2 and V is TRBV2; D not certain. In germline, CDR1 is SNHLY, CDR2 FYNNEI. This CDR3 spans 13 amino acids. The V and J ends lost 3 bases and 8 bases respectively, with 13 bases between them.

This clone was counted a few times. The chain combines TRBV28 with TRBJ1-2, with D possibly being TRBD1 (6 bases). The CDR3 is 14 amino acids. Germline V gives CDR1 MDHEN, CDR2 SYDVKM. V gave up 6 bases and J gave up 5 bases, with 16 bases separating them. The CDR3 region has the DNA TGTGCCAGCAGCCTAGACAGGATGGGGTATGGCTACACCTTC. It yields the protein CASSLDRMGYGYTF.

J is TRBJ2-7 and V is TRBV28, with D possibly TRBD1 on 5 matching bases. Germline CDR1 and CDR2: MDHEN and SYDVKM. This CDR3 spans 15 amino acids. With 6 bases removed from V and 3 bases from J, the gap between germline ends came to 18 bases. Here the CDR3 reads CASSTTTALNYEQYF. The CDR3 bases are TGTGCCAGCAGCACAACGACAGCCCTCAACTACGAGCAGTACTTC.

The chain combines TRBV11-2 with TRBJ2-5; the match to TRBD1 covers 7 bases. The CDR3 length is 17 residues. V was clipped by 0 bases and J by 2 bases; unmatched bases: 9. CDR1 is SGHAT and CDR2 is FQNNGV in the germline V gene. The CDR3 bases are TGTGCCAGCAGCTTAGATCCTCCGGGACAGCAACAAGAGACCCAGTACTTC. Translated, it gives CASSLDPPGQQQETQYF.

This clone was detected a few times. Here the CDR3 reads CASSVQGPTEAFF. CDR3 nucleotides: TGTGCCAGCAGCGTACAGGGTCCCACTGAAGCTTTCTTT. The rearrangement joins TRBV7-2 to TRBJ1-1; D is possibly TRBD1 (6 bases). This CDR3 contains 13 residues. CDR1 SGHTA and CDR2 FQGNSA come from the germline V gene. Trimming left V 5 bases short and J 4 bases short, with 11 bases between. Full variable domain (rest looked up from reference TRBV7-2 and TRBJ1-1): GAGVSQSPSNKVTEKGKDVELRCDPISGHTALYWYRQSLGQGLEFLIYFQGNSAPDKSGLPSDRFSAERTGGSVSTLTIQRTQQEDSAVYLCASSVQGPTEAFFGQGTRLTVV.

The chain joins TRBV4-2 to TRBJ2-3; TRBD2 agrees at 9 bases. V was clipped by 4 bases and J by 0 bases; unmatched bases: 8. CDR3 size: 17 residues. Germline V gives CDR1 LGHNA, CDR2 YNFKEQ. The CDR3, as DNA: TGTGCCAGCAGCCGGGCCCAAGGGACTAGCAGCACAGATACGCAGTATTTT. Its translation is CASSRAQGTSSTDTQYF.

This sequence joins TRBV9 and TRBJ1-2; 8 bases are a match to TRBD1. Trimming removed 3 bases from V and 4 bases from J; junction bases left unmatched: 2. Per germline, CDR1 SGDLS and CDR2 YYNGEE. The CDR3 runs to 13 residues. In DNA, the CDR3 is TGTGCCAGCAGCGGGGACAGGTCCTATGGCTACACCTTC. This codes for CASSGDRSYGYTF.

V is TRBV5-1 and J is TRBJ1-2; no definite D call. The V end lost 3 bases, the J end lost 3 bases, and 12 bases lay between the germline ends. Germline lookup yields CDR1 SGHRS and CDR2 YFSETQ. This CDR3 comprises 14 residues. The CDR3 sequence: CASSSGRGDYGYTF. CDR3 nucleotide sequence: TGCGCCAGCAGCTCCGGCCGGGGTGACTATGGCTACACCTTC.

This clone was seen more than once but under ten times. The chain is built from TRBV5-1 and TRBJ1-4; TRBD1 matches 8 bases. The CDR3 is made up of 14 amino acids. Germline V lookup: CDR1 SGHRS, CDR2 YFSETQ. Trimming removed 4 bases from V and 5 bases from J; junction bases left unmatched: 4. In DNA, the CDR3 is TGCGCCAGCAGCCCGGGACAGGCGAATGAAAAACTGTTTTTT. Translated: CASSPGQANEKLFF.

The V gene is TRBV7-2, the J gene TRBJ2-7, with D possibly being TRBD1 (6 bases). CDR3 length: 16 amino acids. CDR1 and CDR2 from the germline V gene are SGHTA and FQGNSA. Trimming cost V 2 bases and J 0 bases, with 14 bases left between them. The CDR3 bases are TGTGCCAGCAGCTTAATTGGGGGCCTAAGCTCCTACGAGCAGTACTTC. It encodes CASSLIGGLSSYEQYF.

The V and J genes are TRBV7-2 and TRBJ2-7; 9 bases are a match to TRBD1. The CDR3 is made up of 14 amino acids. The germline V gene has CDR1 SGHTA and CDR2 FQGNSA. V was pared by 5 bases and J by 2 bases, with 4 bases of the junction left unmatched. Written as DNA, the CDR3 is TGTGCCAGCAGCGTGGGACAGGGAGCCTACGAGCAGTACTTC. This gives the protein CASSVGQGAYEQYF.

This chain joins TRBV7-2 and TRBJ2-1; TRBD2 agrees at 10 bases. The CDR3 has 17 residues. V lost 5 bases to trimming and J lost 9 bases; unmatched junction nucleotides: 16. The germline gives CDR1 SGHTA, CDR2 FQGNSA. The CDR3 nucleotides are TGTGCCAGCAGCCCCTCTTCCCTAGCGGGGGCCGCTTCTGAGCAGTTCTTC. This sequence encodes CASSPSSLAGAASEQFF.

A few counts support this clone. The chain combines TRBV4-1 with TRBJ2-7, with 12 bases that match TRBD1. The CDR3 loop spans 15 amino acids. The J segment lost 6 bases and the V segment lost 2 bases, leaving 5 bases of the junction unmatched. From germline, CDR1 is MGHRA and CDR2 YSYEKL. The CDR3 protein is CASSQSGQGAGEQYF. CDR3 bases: TGCGCCAGCAGCCAATCGGGACAGGGGGCTGGCGAGCAGTACTTC.

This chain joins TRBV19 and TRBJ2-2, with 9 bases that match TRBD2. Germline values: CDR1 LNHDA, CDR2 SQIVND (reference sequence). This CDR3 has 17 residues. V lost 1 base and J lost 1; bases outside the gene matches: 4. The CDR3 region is CASSIGLAAVNTGELFF. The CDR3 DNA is TGTGCCAGTAGTATAGGACTAGCGGCCGTGAACACCGGGGAGCTGTTTTTT. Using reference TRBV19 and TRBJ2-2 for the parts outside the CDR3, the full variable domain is DGGITQSPKYLFRKEGQNVTLSCEQNLNHDAMYWYRQDPGQGLRLIYYSQIVNDFQKGDIAEGYSVSREKKESFPLTVTSAQKNPTAFYLCASSIGLAAVNTGELFFGEGSRLTVL.

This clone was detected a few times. CDR3 bases: TGTGCCAGCAGTGAGGGCCAACGCAATGAGCAGTTCTTC. Amino acids: CASSEGQRNEQFF. This sequence joins TRBV2 and TRBJ2-1; D unresolved. The CDR3 totals 13 residues. The V end lost 3 bases, the J end lost 6 bases, and 9 bases lay between the germline ends. Per germline, CDR1 SNHLY and CDR2 FYNNEI. The full variable domain, with the rest looked up from reference TRBV2 and TRBJ2-1, is EPEVTQTPSHQVTQMGQEVILRCVPISNHLYFYWYRQILGQKVEFLVSFYNNEISEKSEIFDDQFSVERPDGSNFTLKIRSTKLEDSAMYFCASSEGQRNEQFFGPGTRLTVL.

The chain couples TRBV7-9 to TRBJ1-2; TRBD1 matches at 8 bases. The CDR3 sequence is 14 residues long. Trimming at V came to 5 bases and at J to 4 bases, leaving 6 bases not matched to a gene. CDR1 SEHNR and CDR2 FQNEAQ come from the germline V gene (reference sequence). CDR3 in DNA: TGTGCCAGCAGCCGGACAGGGTTCGCCTATGGCTACACCTTC. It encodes CASSRTGFAYGYTF. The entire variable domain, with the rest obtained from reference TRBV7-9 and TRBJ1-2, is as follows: DTGVSQNPRHKITKRGQNVTFRCDPISEHNRLYWYRQTLGQGPEFLTYFQNEAQLEKSRLLSDRFSAERPKGSFSTLEIQRTEQGDSAMYLCASSRTGFAYGYTFGSGTRLTVV.

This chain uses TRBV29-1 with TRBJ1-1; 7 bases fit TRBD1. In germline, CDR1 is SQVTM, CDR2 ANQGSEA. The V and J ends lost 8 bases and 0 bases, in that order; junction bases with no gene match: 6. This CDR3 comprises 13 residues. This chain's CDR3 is CSTLQGMNTEAFF. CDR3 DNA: TGCAGCACACTACAGGGGATGAACACTGAAGCTTTCTTT. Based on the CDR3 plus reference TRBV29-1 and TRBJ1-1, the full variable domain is SAVISQKPSRDICQRGTSLTIQCQVDSQVTMMFWYRQQPGQSLTLIATANQGSEATYESGFVIDKFPISRPNLTFSTLTVSNMSPEDSSIYLCSTLQGMNTEAFFGQGTRLTVV.

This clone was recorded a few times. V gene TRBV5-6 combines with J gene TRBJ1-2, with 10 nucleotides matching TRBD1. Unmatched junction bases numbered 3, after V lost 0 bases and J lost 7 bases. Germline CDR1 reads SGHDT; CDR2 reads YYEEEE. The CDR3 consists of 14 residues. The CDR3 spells CASSLGQGAFGYTF. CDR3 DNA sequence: TGTGCCAGCAGCTTGGGACAGGGGGCTTTTGGCTACACCTTC. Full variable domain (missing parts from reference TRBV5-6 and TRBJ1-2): DAGVTQSPTHLIKTRGQQVTLRCSPKSGHDTVSWYQQALGQGPQFIFQYYEEEERQRGNFPDRFSGHQFPNYSSELNVNALLLGDSALYLCASSLGQGAFGYTFGSGTRLTVV.

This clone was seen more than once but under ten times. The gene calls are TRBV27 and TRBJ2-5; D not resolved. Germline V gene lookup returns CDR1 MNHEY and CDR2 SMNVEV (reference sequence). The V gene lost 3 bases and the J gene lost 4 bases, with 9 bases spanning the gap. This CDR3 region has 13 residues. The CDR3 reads CASSFTGRETQYF. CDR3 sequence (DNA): TGTGCCAGCAGTTTTACTGGTCGAGAGACCCAGTACTTC.

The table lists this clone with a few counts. In nucleotides, the CDR3 is TGTGCCAGCAGCGTAGGGGGACAGAATTCACCCCTCCACTTT. As protein: CASSVGGQNSPLHF. The chain has TRBV9 and TRBJ1-6; 7 nucleotides match TRBD1. J was trimmed by 7 bases and V by 0 bases; bases with no gene match: 1. This CDR3 has 14 amino acids. The V gene's germline CDR1 is SGDLS and CDR2 YYNGEE.